These 13 T cell receptor beta chains originate from one sample sequenced in a study of T-cell reconstitution after alpha-beta-depleted transplantation in children. Unique molecular identifiers were incorporated when the TCRbeta library was constructed. TCRdb itself ran the PCR reads through MiXCR, one entry per CDR3 protein. In the table there are some 600,000 distinct CDR3 sequences, approximately 12% of which are singletons. Sequencing was performed on PBMCs, mostly from graft donor cells, taken 360 days after TCRalphabeta/CD19-depleted stem cell transplant. The receptors derive from a male patient younger than 18 who had a stem cell transplant for acute myeloid leukemia, so the T cells may come from the graft donor.

The sample holds a few counts of this clonotype. This sequence joins TRBV28 and TRBJ1-5, with 9 bases fitting TRBD1. Losses at the gene ends were 4 bases for V and 5 bases for J; bases not matched to a gene: 3. The CDR3 extends over 14 amino acids. Germline V gives CDR1 MDHEN, CDR2 SYDVKM. The CDR3 sequence is CASSWDRVYQPQHF. The CDR3 DNA reads TGTGCCAGCAGTTGGGACAGGGTTTATCAGCCCCAGCATTTT.

This clonotype was observed at least ten times. The chain employs TRBV6-1 and TRBJ2-7, with TRBD2 matching over 11 bases. V gave up 6 bases and J gave up 5 bases; unmatched junction bases: 6. This CDR3 spans 14 amino acids. Germline values: CDR1 MNHNS, CDR2 SASEGT. The CDR3 is CASSPSGRSNEQYF. CDR3 bases: TGTGCCAGCAGCCCTAGCGGGAGGTCCAACGAGCAGTACTTC.

In this sample, this clonotype turned up many times. This chain uses TRBV2 with TRBJ2-1, with 7 bases matching TRBD2. This CDR3 contains 15 residues. Germline V gives CDR1 SNHLY, CDR2 FYNNEI. Trimming cost V 4 bases and J 9 bases; bases outside gene matches: 12. CDR3 sequence reads: CASSGVAGFLGEQFF. Written as DNA, the CDR3 is TGTGCCAGCAGTGGGGTAGCGGGTTTCCTGGGTGAGCAGTTCTTC.

This clonotype has just a few counts. The chain links TRBV18 to TRBJ2-1, with D possibly being TRBD1 (5 bases). The CDR3 extends over 14 amino acids. Trimming pared 2 bases from V and 7 bases from J, leaving 12 bases between. The germline CDR1 and CDR2 sequences are KGHSH and LQKENI. The CDR3 sequence: CASSPSAGLNEQFF. CDR3 sequence (DNA): TGTGCCAGCTCACCATCCGCAGGGTTGAATGAGCAGTTCTTC.

This sequence joins TRBV20-1 and TRBJ2-1; TRBD1 agrees at 11 bases. Germline V gene lookup returns CDR1 DFQATT and CDR2 SNEGSKA (reference sequence). CDR3 length: 13 residues. The CDR3 here is CSGQGGSYNEQFF. The CDR3 nucleotides are TGCTCGGGACAGGGGGGATCCTACAATGAGCAGTTCTTC.

The gene calls are TRBV12-3 or TRBV12-4 and TRBJ2-7, with D perhaps matching TRBD1 (5 bases). V was cut by 6 bases and J by 0 bases, with 9 bases left in between. The CDR3 covers 13 residues. The CDR3 nucleotides are TGTGCCAGCAGGCGCAGGGTCTCCTACGAGCAGTACTTC. Translation gives CASRRRVSYEQYF.

There are many counts of this clonotype. The chain has TRBV29-1 and TRBJ2-3; no clear D gene. V gave up 6 bases and J gave up 6 bases, with 10 bases separating them. Germline CDR1 reads SQVTM; CDR2 reads ANQGSEA. The CDR3 spans 11 residues. The CDR3 DNA reads as TGCAGCGTCCCAAGGGTGGATACGCAGTATTTT. Its translation: CSVPRVDTQYF.

This clonotype was seen a handful of times. The chain recombines TRBV18 with TRBJ1-1, with 8 bases fitting TRBD1. V shed 5 bases and J 5 bases; nucleotides not matched to a gene: 7. CDR3 length equals 14 residues. From germline, CDR1 is KGHSH and CDR2 LQKENI. CDR3 nucleotide sequence: TGTGCCAGCTCAACCCGGACAGGGAGTACTGAAGCTTTCTTT. It translates to CASSTRTGSTEAFF. The entire variable domain, with the rest obtained from reference TRBV18 and TRBJ1-1, is as follows: NAGVMQNPRHLVRRRGQEARLRCSPMKGHSHVYWYRQLPEEGLKFMVYLQKENIIDESGMPKERFSAEFPKEGPSILRIQQVVRGDSAAYFCASSTRTGSTEAFFGQGTRLTVV.

This clonotype was counted many times. The J gene is TRBJ2-7, the V gene TRBV18; TRBD2 matches 7 bases. The CDR3 totals 15 residues. Germline V gives CDR1 KGHSH, CDR2 LQKENI. V was clipped by 4 bases and J by 2 bases; unmatched bases: 8. The CDR3 DNA reads as TGTGCCAGCTCACTGGCGGGGGACGGACCCTACGAGCAGTACTTC. It yields the protein CASSLAGDGPYEQYF.

This clonotype was seen at least ten times. The chain links TRBV4-2 to TRBJ2-7; D tentatively fits TRBD1 or TRBD2 (6 bases each). The CDR3 consists of 14 residues. V dropped 4 bases and J dropped 9 bases, with 19 bases sitting between them. Germline CDR1 reads LGHNA; CDR2 reads YNFKEQ. In nucleotides, the CDR3 is TGTGCCAGCAGCCCTCTGGGGGGCCCCTCTCTGCAGTACTTC. Translating it yields CASSPLGGPSLQYF.

This chain uses TRBV4-3 with TRBJ2-2; D call uncertain. CDR1 and CDR2 (germline): LGHNA, YSLEER. The length of the CDR3 is 15 residues. Trimming took off 0 bases at V and 2 bases at J, with 7 bases between the two ends. The CDR3 region has the DNA TGCGCCAGCAGCCAAGATATCGGAAACACCGGGGAGCTGTTTTTT. Its translation: CASSQDIGNTGELFF.

This sequence joins TRBV5-1 and TRBJ1-5; TRBD1 matches 7 bases. The ends lost 2 bases at V and 2 bases at J; junction bases unmatched: 1. Per the germline V gene, CDR1 is SGHRS and CDR2 is YFSETQ. The CDR3 runs 14 residues. The CDR3 protein is CASSFQGGNQPQHF. For the CDR3, the DNA is TGCGCCAGCAGCTTCCAGGGGGGCAATCAGCCCCAGCATTTT.

This clonotype was recorded at least ten times. The V call is TRBV6-5, the J call TRBJ2-5, with D unclear. CDR3 length: 14 residues. Between the trimmed V and J ends, which lost 0 bases and 2 bases, there was a span of 7 bases. Germline CDR1 is MNHEY and CDR2 is SVGAGI. CDR3 amino acids: CASSYSPSQETQYF. The CDR3 DNA sequence: TGTGCCAGCAGTTACTCGCCTAGTCAAGAGACCCAGTACTTC.